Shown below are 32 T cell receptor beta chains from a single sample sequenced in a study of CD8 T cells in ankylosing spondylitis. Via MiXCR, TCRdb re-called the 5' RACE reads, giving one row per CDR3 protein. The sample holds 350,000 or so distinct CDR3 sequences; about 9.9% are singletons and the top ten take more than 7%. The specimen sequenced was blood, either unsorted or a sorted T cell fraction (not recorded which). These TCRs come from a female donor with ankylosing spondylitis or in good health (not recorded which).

The CDR3 region has the DNA TGCAGTGCTAGCTCCTTGAGGGGGCCTTACAATGAGCAGTTCTTC. Translating it yields CSASSLRGPYNEQFF. The chain joins TRBV20-1 to TRBJ2-1, with 7 nucleotides matching TRBD1. The CDR3 consists of 15 residues. The trim removed 3 bases at V and 4 bases at J, leaving 9 bases unmatched. The germline CDR1 and CDR2 sequences are DFQATT and SNEGSKA (reference sequence).

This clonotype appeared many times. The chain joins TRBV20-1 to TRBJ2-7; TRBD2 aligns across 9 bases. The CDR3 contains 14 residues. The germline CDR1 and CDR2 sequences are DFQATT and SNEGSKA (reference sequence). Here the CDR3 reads CSVHSRTSAYEQYF. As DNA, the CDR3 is TGCAGCGTACATAGCAGGACTAGCGCGTACGAGCAGTACTTC.

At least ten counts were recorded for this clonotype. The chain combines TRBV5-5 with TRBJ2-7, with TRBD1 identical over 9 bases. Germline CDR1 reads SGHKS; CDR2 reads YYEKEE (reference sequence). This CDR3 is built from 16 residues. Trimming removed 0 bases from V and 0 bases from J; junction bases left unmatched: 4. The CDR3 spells CASSLGGTGSSYEQYF. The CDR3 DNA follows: TGTGCCAGCAGCTTGGGAGGGACAGGGAGCTCCTACGAGCAGTACTTC.

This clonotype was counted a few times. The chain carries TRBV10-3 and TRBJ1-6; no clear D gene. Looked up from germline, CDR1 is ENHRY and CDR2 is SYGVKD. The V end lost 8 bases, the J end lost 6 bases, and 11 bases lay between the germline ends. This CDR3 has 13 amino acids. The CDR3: CAIAALFNSPLHF. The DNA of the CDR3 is TGTGCCATCGCGGCCCTATTTAATTCACCCCTCCACTTT.

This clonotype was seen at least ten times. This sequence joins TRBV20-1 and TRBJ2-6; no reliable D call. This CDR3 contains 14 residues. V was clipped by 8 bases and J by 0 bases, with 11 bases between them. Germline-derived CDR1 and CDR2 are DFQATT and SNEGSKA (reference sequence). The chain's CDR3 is CSSSASSGANVLTF. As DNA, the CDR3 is TGCAGTTCGAGCGCCTCCTCTGGGGCCAACGTCCTGACTTTC.

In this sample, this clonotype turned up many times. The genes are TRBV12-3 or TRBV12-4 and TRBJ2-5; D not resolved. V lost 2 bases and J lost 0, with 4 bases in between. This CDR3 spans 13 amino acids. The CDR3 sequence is CASSLWNQETQYF. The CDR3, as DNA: TGTGCCAGCAGTTTATGGAACCAAGAGACCCAGTACTTC.

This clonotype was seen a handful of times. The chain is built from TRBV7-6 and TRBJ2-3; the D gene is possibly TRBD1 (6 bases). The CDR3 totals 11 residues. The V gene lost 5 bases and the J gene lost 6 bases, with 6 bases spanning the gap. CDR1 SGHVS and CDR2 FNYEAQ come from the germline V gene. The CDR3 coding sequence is TGTGCCAGCAGCAGGGGGGATACGCAGTATTTT. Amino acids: CASSRGDTQYF.

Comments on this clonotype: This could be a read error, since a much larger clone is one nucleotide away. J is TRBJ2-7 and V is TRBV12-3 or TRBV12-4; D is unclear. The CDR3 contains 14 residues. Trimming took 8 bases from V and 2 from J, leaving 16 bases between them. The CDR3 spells CASSVSHFPYEQYF. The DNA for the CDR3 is TGTGCCAGCTCCGTCAGCCACTTCCCCTACGAGCAGTACTTC.

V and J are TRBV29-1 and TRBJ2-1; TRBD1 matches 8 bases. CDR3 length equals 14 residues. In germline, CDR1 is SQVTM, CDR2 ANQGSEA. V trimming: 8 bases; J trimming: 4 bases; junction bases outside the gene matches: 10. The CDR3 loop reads CSIQDRALYNEQFF. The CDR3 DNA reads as TGCAGCATCCAGGACAGGGCCTTATACAATGAGCAGTTCTTC.

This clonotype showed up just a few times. CDR3 coding DNA: TGCGCCAGCAGTGCCGGGACTAGCGGTTACGAGCAGTACTTC. Its protein is CASSAGTSGYEQYF. The chain couples TRBV5-1 to TRBJ2-7; 11 bases are shared with TRBD2. The CDR3 has 14 residues. Germline V gene lookup returns CDR1 SGHRS and CDR2 YFSETQ. V shed 5 bases, J shed 4 bases, and the junction held 5 bases outside the gene matches. The full variable domain, completed using reference TRBV5-1 and TRBJ2-7, is KAGVTQTPRYLIKTRGQQVTLSCSPISGHRSVSWYQQTPGQGLQFLFEYFSETQRNKGNFPGRFSGRQFSNSRSEMNVSTLELGDSALYLCASSAGTSGYEQYFGPGTRLTVT.

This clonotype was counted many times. In DNA form, the CDR3 reads TGCGCCAGCAGCTTTAGACTGACGAGCTCCTACGAGCAGTACTTC. Protein product: CASSFRLTSSYEQYF. V usage is TRBV5-1 and J usage is TRBJ2-7, with D hard to call. There are 15 residues in the CDR3. The V end lost 2 bases, the J end lost 0 bases, and 12 bases lay between the germline ends. Germline CDR1 SGHRS, CDR2 YFSETQ.

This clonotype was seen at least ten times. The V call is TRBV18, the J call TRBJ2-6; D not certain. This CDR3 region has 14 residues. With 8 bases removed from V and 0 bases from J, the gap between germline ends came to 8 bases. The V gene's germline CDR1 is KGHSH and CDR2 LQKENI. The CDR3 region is CASHEFSGANVLTF. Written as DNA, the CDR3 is TGTGCCAGCCATGAATTCTCTGGGGCCAACGTCCTGACTTTC.

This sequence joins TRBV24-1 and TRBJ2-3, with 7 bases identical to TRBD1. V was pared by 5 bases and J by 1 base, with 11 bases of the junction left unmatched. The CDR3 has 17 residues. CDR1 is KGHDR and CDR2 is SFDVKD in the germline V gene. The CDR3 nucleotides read TGTGCCACCAGTGCCGCCCTTCGACAGGGCCGCACAGATACGCAGTATTTT. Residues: CATSAALRQGRTDTQYF.

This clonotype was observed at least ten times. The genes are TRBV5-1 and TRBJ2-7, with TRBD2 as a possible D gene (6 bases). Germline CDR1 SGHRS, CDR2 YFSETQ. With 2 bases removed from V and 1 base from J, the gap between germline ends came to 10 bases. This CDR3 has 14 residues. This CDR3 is CASSFWGLSYEQYF. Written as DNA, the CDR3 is TGCGCCAGCAGCTTTTGGGGACTTTCCTACGAGCAGTACTTC. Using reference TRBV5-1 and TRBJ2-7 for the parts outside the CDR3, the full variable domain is KAGVTQTPRYLIKTRGQQVTLSCSPISGHRSVSWYQQTPGQGLQFLFEYFSETQRNKGNFPGRFSGRQFSNSRSEMNVSTLELGDSALYLCASSFWGLSYEQYFGPGTRLTVT.

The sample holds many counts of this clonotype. CDR3 in DNA: TGCAGCGGCCGGGACTCGGCCTACGAGCAGTACTTC. Its protein is CSGRDSAYEQYF. V and J are TRBV29-1 and TRBJ2-7, with D tentatively TRBD2 (6 bases). V lost 7 bases, J lost 2 bases, and 12 bases lay in between. Germline CDR1 and CDR2: SQVTM and ANQGSEA. The CDR3 has 12 amino acids.

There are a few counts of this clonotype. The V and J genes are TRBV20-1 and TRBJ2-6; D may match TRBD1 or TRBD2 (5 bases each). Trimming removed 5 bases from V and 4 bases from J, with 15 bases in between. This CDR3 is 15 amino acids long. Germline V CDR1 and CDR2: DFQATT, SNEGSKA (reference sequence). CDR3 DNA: TGCAGTGCTTCACGTGGGACGAGCGGGGCCAACGTCCTGACTTTC. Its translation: CSASRGTSGANVLTF.

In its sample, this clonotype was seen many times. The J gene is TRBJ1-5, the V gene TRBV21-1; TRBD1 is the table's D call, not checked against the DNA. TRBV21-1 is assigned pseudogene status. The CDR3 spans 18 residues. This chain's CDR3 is CASSRAQLGTGSYQPQHF. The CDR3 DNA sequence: TGTGCCAGCAGCAGAGCCCAACTCGGGACAGGGTCGTATCAGCCCCAGCATTTT.

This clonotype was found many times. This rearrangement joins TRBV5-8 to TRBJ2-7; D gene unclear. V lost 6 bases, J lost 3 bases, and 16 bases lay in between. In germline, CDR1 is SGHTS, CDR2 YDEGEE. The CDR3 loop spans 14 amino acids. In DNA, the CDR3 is TGTGCCAGCAACCCCCCTCCTCCCCACTACGAGCAGTACTTC. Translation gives CASNPPPPHYEQYF.

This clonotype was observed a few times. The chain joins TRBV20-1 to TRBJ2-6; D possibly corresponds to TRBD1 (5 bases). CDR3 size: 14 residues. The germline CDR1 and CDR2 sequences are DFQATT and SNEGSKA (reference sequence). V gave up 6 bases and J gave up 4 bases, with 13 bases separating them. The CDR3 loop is CSAKPGKGANVLTF. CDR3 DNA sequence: TGCAGTGCAAAACCAGGGAAGGGGGCCAACGTCCTGACTTTC.

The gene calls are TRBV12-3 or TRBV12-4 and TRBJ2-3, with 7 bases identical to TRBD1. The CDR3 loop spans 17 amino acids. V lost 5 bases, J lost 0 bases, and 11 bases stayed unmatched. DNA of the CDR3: TGTGCCAGCAGTCCAACAGACAGGGTTATTAGCACAGATACGCAGTATTTT. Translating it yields CASSPTDRVISTDTQYF.

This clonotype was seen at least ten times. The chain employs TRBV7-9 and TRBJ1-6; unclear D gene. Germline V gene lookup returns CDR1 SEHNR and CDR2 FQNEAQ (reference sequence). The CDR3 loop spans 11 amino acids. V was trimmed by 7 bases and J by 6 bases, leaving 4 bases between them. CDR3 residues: CASTLNSPLHF. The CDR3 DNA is TGTGCCAGCACCCTTAATTCACCCCTCCACTTT.

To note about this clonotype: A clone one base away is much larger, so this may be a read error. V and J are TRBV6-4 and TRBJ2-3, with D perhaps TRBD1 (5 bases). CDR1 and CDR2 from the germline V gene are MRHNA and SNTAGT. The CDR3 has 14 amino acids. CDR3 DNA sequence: TGTGCCAGCAGTGAGGGGCAAGGCTGGGATACGCAGTCTTTT. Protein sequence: CASSEGQGWDTQSF.

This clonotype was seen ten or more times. CDR3 protein: CAISGGTSGRAGQETQYF. Written as DNA, the CDR3 is TGTGCCATCAGTGGAGGGACTAGCGGGAGGGCCGGCCAAGAGACCCAGTACTTC. The rearrangement links TRBV10-3 to TRBJ2-5, with 16 bases identical to TRBD2. The CDR3 contains 18 residues. V gave up 4 bases and J gave up 1 base; unmatched junction bases: 6. In germline, CDR1 is ENHRY, CDR2 SYGVKD.

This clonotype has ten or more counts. The CDR3 region has the DNA TGCAGTGCAGAGGGGCGGGGCTACAATGAGCAGTTCTTC. It codes for CSAEGRGYNEQFF. The chain links TRBV20-1 to TRBJ2-1; perhaps TRBD2 as D (6 bases). The CDR3 extends over 13 amino acids. Germline values: CDR1 DFQATT, CDR2 SNEGSKA (reference sequence). V lost 6 bases, J lost 3 bases, and 12 bases lay in between.

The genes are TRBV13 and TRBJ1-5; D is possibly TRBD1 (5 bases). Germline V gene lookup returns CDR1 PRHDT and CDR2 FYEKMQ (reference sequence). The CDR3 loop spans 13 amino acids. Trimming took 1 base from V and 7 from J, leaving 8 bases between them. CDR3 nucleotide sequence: TGTGCCAGCAGCTTAGTAGGGGAACAGCCCCAGCATTTT. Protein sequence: CASSLVGEQPQHF.

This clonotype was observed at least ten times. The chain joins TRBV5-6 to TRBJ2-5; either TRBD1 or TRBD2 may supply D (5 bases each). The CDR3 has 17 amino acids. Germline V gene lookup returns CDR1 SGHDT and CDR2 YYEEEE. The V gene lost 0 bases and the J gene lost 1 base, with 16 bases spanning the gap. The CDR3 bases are TGTGCCAGCAGCTTGGTAGCGCAGGGAGAGATCCAAGAGACCCAGTACTTC. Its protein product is CASSLVAQGEIQETQYF.

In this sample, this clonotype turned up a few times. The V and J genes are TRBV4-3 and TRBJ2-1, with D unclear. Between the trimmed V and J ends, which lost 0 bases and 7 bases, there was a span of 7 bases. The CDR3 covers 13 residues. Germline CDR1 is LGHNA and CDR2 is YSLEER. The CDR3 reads CASSQEWVNEQFF. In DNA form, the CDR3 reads TGCGCCAGCAGCCAAGAATGGGTAAATGAGCAGTTCTTC.

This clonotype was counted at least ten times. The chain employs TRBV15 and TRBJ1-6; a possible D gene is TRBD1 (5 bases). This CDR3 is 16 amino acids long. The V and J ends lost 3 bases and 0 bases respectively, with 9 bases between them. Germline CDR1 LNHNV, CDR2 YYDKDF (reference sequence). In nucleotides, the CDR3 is TGTGCCACCAGCAGGGGACGGGTCTCCTATAATTCACCCCTCCACTTT. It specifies CATSRGRVSYNSPLHF.

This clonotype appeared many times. CDR3 sequence reads: CSAGRQVDTGELFF. For the CDR3, the DNA is TGCAGTGCTGGCCGACAGGTGGACACCGGGGAGCTGTTTTTT. The V and J genes are TRBV20-1 and TRBJ2-2, with TRBD1 as a possible D gene (6 bases). Trimming cost V 5 bases and J 3 bases, with 13 bases left between them. CDR3 length: 14 amino acids. CDR1 is DFQATT, CDR2 SNEGSKA, per germline (reference sequence).

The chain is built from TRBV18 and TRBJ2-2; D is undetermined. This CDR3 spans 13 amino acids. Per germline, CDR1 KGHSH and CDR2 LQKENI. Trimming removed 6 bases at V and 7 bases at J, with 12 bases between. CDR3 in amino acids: CASSTLGYGELFF. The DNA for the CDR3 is TGTGCCAGCTCGACCTTAGGATACGGGGAGCTGTTTTTT.

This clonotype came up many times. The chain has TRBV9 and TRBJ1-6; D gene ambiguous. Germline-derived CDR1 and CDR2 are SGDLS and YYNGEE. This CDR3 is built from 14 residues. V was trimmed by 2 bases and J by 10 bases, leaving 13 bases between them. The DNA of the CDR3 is TGTGCCAGCAGCGTTGGGTATAGTCAATCACCCCTCCACTTT. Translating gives CASSVGYSQSPLHF.

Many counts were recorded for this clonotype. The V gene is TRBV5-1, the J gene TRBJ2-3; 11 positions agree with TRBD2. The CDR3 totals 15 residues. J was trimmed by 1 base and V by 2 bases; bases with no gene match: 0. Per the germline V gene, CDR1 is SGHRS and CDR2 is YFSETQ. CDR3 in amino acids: CASSLLAGGTDTQYF. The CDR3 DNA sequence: TGCGCCAGCAGCTTACTAGCGGGGGGCACAGATACGCAGTATTTT.